This record looks at one T cell receptor beta chain sequence and its context. Its antigen is unknown. This sample was included in a study of T cells in Graves' hyperthyroidism and ophthalmopathy. This CDR3 spans 16 amino acids. Germline lookup yields CDR1 ENHRY and CDR2 SYGVKD. Trimming took 3 bases from V and 1 from J; bases not matched to a gene: 4. Out of approximately 10 ml of fresh peripheral blood came the PBMCs. The study, taken as a whole, reports: Most clonotypes expanded in the thyroid (above 0.001) were also present in blood.

Amplified regions were TCR beta CDR3 sequences from RNA transcripts. The HTBI primer set was used in a first-round RT-PCR of the TCR CDR3. TCRdb passed the multiplex PCR reads through MiXCR, listing each CDR3 protein once. The table shows a few hundred thousand distinct CDR3 sequences, with about 16% occurring only once. The clonotype comes from a woman under 40 with Graves' ophthalmopathy. The sample comprised blood. The chain has TRBV10-3 and TRBJ1-1, with 11 nucleotides matching TRBD1. The CDR3 DNA follows: TGTGCCATCAGTGAACAGGGACAGGGGGGGAACACTGAAGCTTTCTTT. Encoded protein: CAISEQGQGGNTEAFF.